The 4 T cell receptor beta chains given below trace back to one sample, sequenced in a study of shared clonotypes between healthy human individuals. CD8 cells classed as naive were CD45RO-negative and positively selected for CCR7, excluding terminally differentiated effector memory CD45RA+ cells. Profiling relied on immunoSEQ multiplex PCR, and the TCRdb table lists in-frame clones only, not all of them. The data show fewer than 1 million clones, with roughly 96% seen just once and around 0.25% held by the top ten. The specimen sequenced was naive CD8+ T cells sorted from blood. Receptors originate from a man aged 25-45 years in good health.

The chain carries TRBV19 and TRBJ2-1, with 8 nucleotides matching TRBD2. The CDR3 extends over 15 amino acids. Germline trimming cut 3 bases from V and 7 bases from J; bases unmatched to any gene: 8. CDR1 and CDR2 (germline): LNHDA, SQIVND (reference sequence). CDR3 sequence (DNA): TGTGCCAGTAGTATTAGCCAGCGGGAGAGGAATGAGCAGTTCTTC. Encoded protein: CASSISQRERNEQFF.

The rearrangement uses TRBV27 and TRBJ2-2, with D perhaps given as TRBD1 or TRBD2 (5 bases each). The germline V gene encodes CDR1 MNHEY and CDR2 SMNVEV (reference sequence). Trimming pared 6 bases from V and 6 bases from J, leaving 14 bases between. The CDR3 loop spans 14 amino acids. The CDR3 DNA reads TGTGCCAGCAGGGCTAGCTGGGGCGCCGGGGAGCTGTTTTTT. Translation gives CASRASWGAGELFF.

V is TRBV5-4 and J is TRBJ2-5, with D unresolved. The CDR3 runs 14 residues. Trimming removed 0 bases at V and 2 bases at J, with 8 bases between. Per germline, CDR1 SGHNT and CDR2 YYREEE (reference sequence). CDR3 residues: CASSLAEGQETQYF. DNA of the CDR3: TGTGCCAGCAGCTTGGCCGAAGGACAAGAGACCCAGTACTTC.

V and J are TRBV10-2 and TRBJ2-2, with D unclear. The V end was cut by 4 bases, the J end by 6 bases, with 0 bases between. The CDR3 runs 10 residues. Germline loops: CDR1 WSHSY, CDR2 SAAADI. CDR3 sequence (DNA): TGCGCCAGCAGTGCCGGGGAGCTGTTTTTT. Its protein product is CASSAGELFF.